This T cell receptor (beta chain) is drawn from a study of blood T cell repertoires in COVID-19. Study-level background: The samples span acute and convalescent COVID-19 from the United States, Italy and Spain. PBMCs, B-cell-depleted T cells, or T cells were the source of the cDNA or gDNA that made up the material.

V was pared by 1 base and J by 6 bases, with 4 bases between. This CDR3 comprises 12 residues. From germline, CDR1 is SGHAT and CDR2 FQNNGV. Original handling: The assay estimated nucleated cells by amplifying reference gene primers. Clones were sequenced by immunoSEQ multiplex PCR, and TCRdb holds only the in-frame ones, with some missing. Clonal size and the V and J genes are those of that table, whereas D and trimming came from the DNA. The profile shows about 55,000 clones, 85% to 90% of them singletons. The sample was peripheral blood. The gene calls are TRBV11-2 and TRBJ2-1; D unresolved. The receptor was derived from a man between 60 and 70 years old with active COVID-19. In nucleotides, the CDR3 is TGTGCCAGCAGCTTAGTATTCAATGAGCAGTTCTTC. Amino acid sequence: CASSLVFNEQFF.